The 15 T cell receptor beta chains below all came from one sample that was sequenced in a study of spatial heterogeneity in lung cancer. TCRdb redid the calling of the 5' RACE reads with MiXCR, one entry per CDR3 protein. The table shows about 75,000 distinct CDR3 sequences, with 10% to 15% occurring only once. The time point denotes: sample taken at primary tumor resection. TCRs were sequenced from unsorted whole RNA of tumor, nontumor lung or PBMC. Sequenced material: PBMCs, taken at surgery. These receptors were collected from a male donor with early-stage non-small cell lung cancer.

The V gene is TRBV27, the J gene TRBJ2-3; D is ambiguous. The CDR3 is 14 residues long. Germline V gives CDR1 MNHEY, CDR2 SMNVEV (reference sequence). The V gene lost 9 bases and the J gene lost 1 base, with 14 bases spanning the gap. DNA for the CDR3: TGTGCCAGTTCGGCCGGTTTTCGCACAGATACGCAGTATTTT. It yields the protein CASSAGFRTDTQYF.

V and J are TRBV5-1 and TRBJ2-7; no reliable D call. The germline CDR1 and CDR2 sequences are SGHRS and YFSETQ. The CDR3 contains 13 residues. Between the trimmed V and J ends, which lost 1 base and 6 bases, there was a span of 11 bases. The CDR3: CASSLNPSIEQYF. The DNA of the CDR3 is TGCGCCAGCAGCTTGAATCCCAGCATCGAGCAGTACTTC.

Comments on this clonotype: Just one base apart from a much larger clone, this may be a read error. The chain joins TRBV29-1 to TRBJ1-1; D is uncertain. Deletions cut 6 bases from V and 2 bases from J, with 10 bases between. This CDR3 is 12 amino acids long. Germline lookup yields CDR1 SQVTM and CDR2 ANQGSEA. CDR3 sequence: CSVKRGNTEAFF. The DNA for the CDR3 is TGCAGCGTCAAACGGGGTAACACTGAAGCTTTCTTT.

Only a few counts were recorded for this clonotype. This chain joins TRBV12-3 or TRBV12-4 and TRBJ2-7, with D hard to call. The germline V and J ends were trimmed by 3 bases and 3 bases, with 9 bases remaining between them. This CDR3 is built from 13 residues. Written as DNA, the CDR3 is TGTGCCAGCAGTTTTATCGCTGGCTACGAGCAGTACTTC. It specifies CASSFIAGYEQYF.

In its sample, this clonotype was seen many times. This rearrangement joins TRBV7-6 to TRBJ2-1; TRBD2 is a possible D gene (5 bases). The germline V gene has CDR1 SGHVS and CDR2 FNYEAQ. CDR3 length: 14 residues. The V gene lost 5 bases and the J gene lost 5 bases, with 13 bases spanning the gap. CDR3 in amino acids: CASSGQGLHNEQFF. The CDR3 DNA sequence: TGTGCCAGCAGCGGCCAAGGACTTCACAATGAGCAGTTCTTC.

This clonotype has a count of ten or more. V usage is TRBV29-1 and J usage is TRBJ2-1, with unresolved D. The germline gives CDR1 SQVTM, CDR2 ANQGSEA. The CDR3 length is 11 residues. V shed 4 bases and J shed 3 bases, with 4 bases lying between them. CDR3: CSVVFYNEQFF. As DNA, the CDR3 is TGCAGCGTTGTCTTCTACAATGAGCAGTTCTTC.

The chain uses TRBV20-1 and TRBJ1-4; perhaps TRBD1 as D (5 bases). V was shortened by 3 bases and J by 7 bases, with 12 bases between the two germline ends. The CDR3 has 13 amino acids. CDR1 DFQATT and CDR2 SNEGSKA come from the germline V gene (reference sequence). The CDR3, as DNA: TGCAGTGCTAGCGGGCAGGGTGGTGAAAAACTGTTTTTT. Translating gives CSASGQGGEKLFF.

This clonotype was found a few times. As DNA, the CDR3 is TGTGCCAGCAGCGTAGGAGCGGCCAGCGATACGCAGTATTTT. Translating gives CASSVGAASDTQYF. The V gene is TRBV9, the J gene TRBJ2-3; maybe TRBD2 (5 bases). Trimming shortened V by 0 bases and J by 6 bases, and 11 bases separated the two germline ends. The CDR3 totals 14 residues. From germline, CDR1 is SGDLS and CDR2 YYNGEE.

This chain links TRBV5-1 with TRBJ2-5, with D tentatively TRBD2 (6 bases). The CDR3 contains 15 residues. V lost 2 bases and J 2 bases, leaving 13 bases between the germline ends. Germline V gene lookup returns CDR1 SGHRS and CDR2 YFSETQ. CDR3 in amino acids: CASSFGPAGQETQYF. The DNA for the CDR3 is TGCGCCAGCAGCTTCGGTCCAGCGGGTCAAGAGACCCAGTACTTC.

The gene calls are TRBV6-1 and TRBJ2-7; D remains unclear. The CDR3 extends over 14 amino acids. The ends were cut back, 6 bases at V and 3 bases at J, with 15 bases in the middle. Germline CDR1 MNHNS, CDR2 SASEGT. The CDR3, as DNA: TGTGCCAGCAGCCCCGTGAACGGGTACTACGAGCAGTACTTC. Translating it yields CASSPVNGYYEQYF.

The CDR3 sequence: CASSVSADTQYF. DNA of the CDR3: TGTGCCAGCAGTGTGAGCGCAGATACGCAGTATTTT. The rearrangement joins TRBV2 to TRBJ2-3; D uncertain. This CDR3 region has 12 residues. V gave up 4 bases and J gave up 4 bases, with 6 bases separating them. Per germline, CDR1 SNHLY and CDR2 FYNNEI. The entire variable domain, with the rest obtained from reference TRBV2 and TRBJ2-3, is as follows: EPEVTQTPSHQVTQMGQEVILRCVPISNHLYFYWYRQILGQKVEFLVSFYNNEISEKSEIFDDQFSVERPDGSNFTLKIRSTKLEDSAMYFCASSVSADTQYFGPGTRLTVL.

This CDR3 reads CASSLELAGVNNEQFF. The CDR3 coding sequence is TGTGCCAGCAGCTTAGAACTAGCGGGAGTAAACAATGAGCAGTTCTTC. V gene TRBV7-8 combines with J gene TRBJ2-1; 11 nucleotides agree with TRBD2. The ends lost 1 base at V and 5 bases at J; junction bases unmatched: 4. Germline CDR1 SGHVS, CDR2 FQNEAQ. This CDR3 is 16 amino acids long.

This sequence joins TRBV10-3 and TRBJ2-1, with D tentatively TRBD2 (6 bases). The germline V gene has CDR1 ENHRY and CDR2 SYGVKD. The CDR3 has 13 residues. The V end lost 6 bases, the J end lost 6 bases, and 12 bases lay between the germline ends. The CDR3 DNA reads as TGTGCCATCAGGGAAACGGAGGGCAATGAGCAGTTCTTC. It is translated as CAIRETEGNEQFF.

This clonotype has ten or more counts. The J gene is TRBJ2-3, the V gene TRBV29-1; D is uncertain. Germline V gives CDR1 SQVTM, CDR2 ANQGSEA. The V end lost 6 bases, the J end lost 6 bases, and 7 bases lay between the germline ends. The CDR3 sequence is 10 residues long. CDR3 nucleotide sequence: TGCAGCGTGGGTGGGGATACGCAGTATTTT. This gives the protein CSVGGDTQYF.

The table lists this clonotype with a few counts. The chain joins TRBV5-1 to TRBJ2-1, with D perhaps matching TRBD1 (6 bases). Germline CDR1 SGHRS, CDR2 YFSETQ. The length of the CDR3 is 14 residues. V lost 3 bases and J 1 base, leaving 8 bases between the germline ends. The chain's CDR3 is CASSSQGSYNEQFF. Here the CDR3 DNA reads TGCGCCAGCAGCTCTCAGGGGTCCTACAATGAGCAGTTCTTC.